This T cell receptor (beta chain) was observed in a study of blood T cell repertoires in COVID-19. At the level of the study: COVID-19 samples, acute and convalescent, were from the United States, Italy and Spain.

Followed over time, Seattle patients had been enrolled while infection was active. The J segment lost 5 bases and the V segment lost 4 bases, leaving 5 bases of the junction unmatched. The germline V gene encodes CDR1 GTSNPN and CDR2 SVGIG (reference sequence). This CDR3 is built from 13 residues. The authors' processing: Cell counts per sample came from amplifying reference gene primers. The table came from immunoSEQ multiplex PCR; TCRdb's copy has only in-frame clones and leaves some out. D and trimming were read from the DNA, whereas the V and J calls and clone size are those reported in that table. The sample yields some 270,000 clones, 86% seen once.

The rearrangement joins TRBV30 to TRBJ1-1, with 9 bases lining up with TRBD1. Sequenced sample: peripheral blood. The source of this sequence is a woman of 80 years or more with COVID-19, enrolled during active disease. Written as DNA, the CDR3 is TGTGCCTGGACACGACAGGGGGTAACTGAAGCTTTCTTT. It specifies CAWTRQGVTEAFF.